Each of the 21 T cell receptor beta chains below was sequenced from the same sample in a study of T cells of healthy individuals. TCRdb reprocessed the 5' RACE reads with MiXCR, giving one entry per CDR3 protein. The repertoire consists of 63,000 or so distinct CDR3 sequences, with roughly 15% occurring once and the leading ten covering about 4.4%. All receptors come from a human donor in good health.

The V gene is TRBV6-1, the J gene TRBJ2-2; D might be TRBD2 (6 bases). The CDR3 contains 14 residues. V lost 6 bases and J lost 2, with 10 bases in between. CDR1 is MNHNS and CDR2 is SASEGT in the germline V gene. CDR3 amino acids: CASSDSGNTGELFF. The CDR3 nucleotides read TGTGCCAGCAGCGATAGCGGAAACACCGGGGAGCTGTTTTTT.

CDR3 DNA sequence: TGTGCCAGCAGCTCACGACTAGCGGGGGGCACAGATACGCAGTATTTT. This gives the protein CASSSRLAGGTDTQYF. This chain connects TRBV9 to TRBJ2-3; TRBD2 matches at 12 bases. The CDR3 extends over 16 amino acids. Germline V gives CDR1 SGDLS, CDR2 YYNGEE. V shed 4 bases, J shed 1 base, and the junction held 4 bases outside the gene matches.

This clonotype has a count of ten or more. V usage is TRBV30 and J usage is TRBJ1-5; the D gene is possibly TRBD1 (6 bases). Germline values: CDR1 GTSNPN, CDR2 SVGIG (reference sequence). The CDR3 has 15 residues. Trimming pared 3 bases from V and 3 bases from J, leaving 15 bases between. The CDR3 coding sequence is TGTGCCTGGAGCGAAATGGGACACTCCAATCAGCCCCAGCATTTT. It yields the protein CAWSEMGHSNQPQHF. The whole variable domain, filled in from reference TRBV30 and TRBJ1-5, reads SQTIHQWPATLVQPVGSPLSLECTVEGTSNPNLYWYRQAAGRGLQLLFYSVGIGQISSEVPQNLSASRPQDRQFILSSKKLLLSDSGFYLCAWSEMGHSNQPQHFGDGTRLSIL.

In this sample, this clonotype turned up many times. V usage is TRBV15 and J usage is TRBJ1-1; D is unclear. Trimming pared 0 bases from V and 4 bases from J, leaving 3 bases between. Germline CDR1 and CDR2: LNHNV and YYDKDF (reference sequence). The CDR3 is 12 residues long. CDR3 DNA sequence: TGTGCCACCAGCAGAGATCGCACTGAAGCTTTCTTT. It codes for CATSRDRTEAFF.

At least ten counts were recorded for this clonotype. V usage is TRBV3-1 and J usage is TRBJ2-7; D gene ambiguous. There are 16 residues in the CDR3. V was clipped by 0 bases and J by 0 bases, with 12 bases between them. CDR1 is LGHDT and CDR2 is YNNKEL in the germline V gene (reference sequence). The CDR3 DNA reads TGTGCCAGCAGCCAAGATTGGGCTTCCAGCTCCTACGAGCAGTACTTC. Protein sequence: CASSQDWASSSYEQYF.

This clonotype appeared many times. The rearrangement joins TRBV20-1 to TRBJ2-5; D call uncertain. The CDR3 has 11 residues. The V end was cut by 3 bases, the J end by 5 bases, with 7 bases between. CDR1 DFQATT and CDR2 SNEGSKA come from the germline V gene (reference sequence). For the CDR3, the DNA is TGCAGTGCTAGGTTCTTGGAGACCCAGTACTTC. Protein product: CSARFLETQYF.

The V gene is TRBV4-3, the J gene TRBJ2-6, with D possibly TRBD1 on 5 matching bases. The CDR3 runs to 16 residues. Germline-derived CDR1 and CDR2 are LGHNA and YSLEER. The V and J ends lost 7 bases and 1 base respectively, with 14 bases between them. This CDR3 reads CASTVTTGSGANVLTF. The CDR3 DNA is TGCGCCAGCACCGTTACTACAGGTTCTGGGGCCAACGTCCTGACTTTC.

The sample holds many counts of this clonotype. The chain joins TRBV20-1 to TRBJ2-7, with 7 bases lining up with TRBD1. This CDR3 spans 15 amino acids. The V gene's germline CDR1 is DFQATT and CDR2 SNEGSKA (reference sequence). V was pared by 6 bases and J by 2 bases, with 13 bases of the junction left unmatched. This CDR3 is CSASANRGPTYEQYF. The CDR3 DNA follows: TGCAGTGCCAGCGCGAACAGGGGTCCGACCTACGAGCAGTACTTC.

This clonotype has just a few counts. The chain has TRBV13 and TRBJ2-3; 8 positions match TRBD2. In germline, CDR1 is PRHDT, CDR2 FYEKMQ (reference sequence). CDR3 length equals 15 residues. V was pared by 0 bases and J by 6 bases, with 5 bases of the junction left unmatched. The CDR3 DNA follows: TGTGCCAGCAGCTTAGGCTCCGGGGGGGGCGATACGCAGTATTTT. Protein sequence: CASSLGSGGGDTQYF.

This clonotype has at least ten counts. J is TRBJ2-1 and V is TRBV29-1; 10 bases align to TRBD1. The CDR3 covers 15 residues. The J segment lost 3 bases and the V segment lost 4 bases, leaving 6 bases of the junction unmatched. Germline loops: CDR1 SQVTM, CDR2 ANQGSEA. This CDR3 reads CSVGGTGAFYNEQFF. The CDR3 nucleotides are TGCAGCGTTGGAGGGACAGGGGCCTTCTACAATGAGCAGTTCTTC.

V usage is TRBV2 and J usage is TRBJ1-4; 8 nucleotides agree with TRBD1. The CDR3 has 13 residues. Looked up from germline, CDR1 is SNHLY and CDR2 is FYNNEI. V trimming: 6 bases; J trimming: 6 bases; junction bases outside the gene matches: 3. Here the CDR3 reads CASRTGEHEKLFF. CDR3 bases: TGTGCCAGCAGGACAGGGGAACATGAAAAACTGTTTTTT.

This clonotype has at least ten counts. The rearrangement links TRBV12-3 or TRBV12-4 to TRBJ1-1; the match to TRBD1 covers 7 bases. CDR3 length: 20 residues. V was clipped by 3 bases and J by 1 base; unmatched bases: 20. CDR3 amino acids: CASSFFLSPDRDDQNTEAFF. CDR3 coding DNA: TGTGCCAGCAGTTTTTTCCTTAGTCCCGACAGGGATGATCAGAACACTGAAGCTTTCTTT.

In this sample, this clonotype is medium-sized (0.01 to 0.1%). J is TRBJ2-5 and V is TRBV20-1, with 8 bases that match TRBD2. This CDR3 is 15 amino acids long. Germline V gene data show CDR1 as DFQATT and CDR2 as SNEGSKA (reference sequence). The V gene end was trimmed by 1 base and the J gene end by 5 bases; junction bases not matched to a gene: 9. The CDR3 sequence is CSARAVGGESETQYF. Here the CDR3 DNA reads TGCAGTGCTAGAGCGGTCGGGGGGGAGTCGGAGACCCAGTACTTC.

This clonotype was detected ten times or more. This rearrangement joins TRBV7-9 to TRBJ2-1, with 11 nucleotides matching TRBD2. CDR3 length: 14 amino acids. The V segment lost 3 bases and the J segment 13 bases; nucleotides outside the gene matches: 8. The V gene's germline CDR1 is SEHNR and CDR2 FQNEAQ (reference sequence). The CDR3 sequence: CASSLTSGKWDQFF. The DNA of the CDR3 is TGTGCCAGCAGCTTGACTAGCGGGAAATGGGACCAGTTCTTC.

This clonotype came up many times. The chain combines TRBV5-5 with TRBJ1-5; 10 nucleotides match TRBD1. The CDR3 is 19 amino acids. Looked up from germline, CDR1 is SGHKS and CDR2 is YYEKEE (reference sequence). V was pared by 4 bases and J by 9 bases, with 22 bases of the junction left unmatched. The CDR3 DNA reads as TGTGCCAGCAGCAGCACCAATTCACGGGACAGGGGTTTCTGGGGGCCCCAGCATTTT. Translating it yields CASSSTNSRDRGFWGPQHF.

This chain joins TRBV7-2 and TRBJ2-1; TRBD2 agrees at 8 bases. CDR3 length: 15 residues. Per the germline V gene, CDR1 is SGHTA and CDR2 is FQGNSA. The V and J ends lost 1 base and 6 bases, in that order; junction bases with no gene match: 5. The CDR3 protein is CASSLGSSGSNEQFF. The CDR3 coding sequence is TGTGCCAGCAGCTTAGGTTCGAGCGGGAGCAATGAGCAGTTCTTC.

This chain links TRBV20-1 with TRBJ1-6; 9 nucleotides line up with TRBD1. Germline V gives CDR1 DFQATT, CDR2 SNEGSKA (reference sequence). This CDR3 is built from 19 residues. Losses at the gene ends were 0 bases for V and 0 bases for J; bases not matched to a gene: 9. CDR3 nucleotides: TGCAGTGCTAGAGAAGGGGGACAGGGCGTAGGCTCCTATAATTCACCCCTCCACTTT. This translates into CSAREGGQGVGSYNSPLHF.

Concerning this clonotype itself: Given a much more abundant clone one base away, this may be a read error. The chain carries TRBV29-1 and TRBJ1-1; no firm D call. Trimming pared 7 bases from V and 11 bases from J, leaving 20 bases between. The germline V gene encodes CDR1 SQVTM and CDR2 ANQGSEA. There are 12 residues in the CDR3. The DNA of the CDR3 is TGCAGCGGCTCTGCTTGGATAGGTGATGCTTTCTTT. Protein product: CSGSAWIGDAFF.

This clonotype showed up just a few times. The chain has TRBV6-5 and TRBJ1-6; no reliable D call. This CDR3 is 16 amino acids long. Trimming pared 7 bases from V and 4 bases from J, leaving 17 bases between. Germline CDR1 MNHEY, CDR2 SVGAGI. CDR3 sequence (DNA): TGTGCCAGCACCTCCCGGGGAGGTTTTTATAATTCACCCCTCCACTTT. This gives the protein CASTSRGGFYNSPLHF.

This clonotype came up many times. The J gene is TRBJ2-6, the V gene TRBV29-1; D may correspond to TRBD1 or TRBD2 (5 bases each). Germline V gene sequence: CDR1 SQVTM, CDR2 ANQGSEA. Trimming removed 4 bases at V and 0 bases at J, with 10 bases between. This CDR3 spans 15 amino acids. The CDR3 DNA sequence: TGCAGCGTTGTGGGGACGGGCTCTGGGGCCAACGTCCTGACTTTC. Amino acids: CSVVGTGSGANVLTF.

This clonotype occurred a few times. The chain links TRBV12-3 or TRBV12-4 to TRBJ2-3; no clear D gene. Trimming removed 5 bases at V and 7 bases at J, with 13 bases between. CDR3 length: 13 amino acids. The DNA of the CDR3 is TGTGCCAGCAGTCCGCTGGGTGTTAATACGCAGTATTTT. Translated, it gives CASSPLGVNTQYF.